The rows below give T cell receptor beta chains drawn from one sample of a study of cytomegalovirus exposure and HLA in healthy donors. Clones were sequenced by immunoSEQ multiplex PCR, and TCRdb holds only the in-frame ones, with some missing. Of over 150,000 clones listed, around 79% are singletons. Source material: PBMCs. The receptor source for this set is a man younger than 30 in good health and CMV-seronegative. Each CDR3 is given with its conserved first and last residue. D genes are given only for firm matches. Size is omitted from some rows. Given values are once, few, many or a class for expanded clones.

clone size: .
D gene: TRBD1
V gene: TRBV29-1
J gene: TRBJ1-5
CDR3 DNA: TGCAGCGTTGCAACAGGGGAGAATCAGCCCCAGCATTTT
CDR3 protein: CSVATGENQPQHF

clone size: .
D gene: TRBD1
V gene: TRBV9
J gene: TRBJ1-4
CDR3 DNA: TGTGCCAGCAGCGCGACAGGGGATGAAAAACTGTTTTTT
CDR3 protein: CASSATGDEKLFF

clone size: .
D gene: TRBD1
V gene: TRBV19
J gene: TRBJ2-2
CDR3 DNA: TGTGCCAGTACCCCGGGGACAGGGGCGTTCACCGGGGAGCTGTTTTTT
CDR3 protein: CASTPGTGAFTGELFF

clone size: few
D gene: TRBD1
V gene: TRBV2
J gene: TRBJ1-2
CDR3 DNA: TGTGCCAGCAGTGAAAGGGGACAGAGCTATGGCTACACCTTC
CDR3 protein: CASSERGQSYGYTF

clone size: .
D gene: TRBD2
V gene: TRBV14
J gene: TRBJ2-1
CDR3 DNA: TGTGCCAGCAGCCTCCCCGGCGGCGGGAGAAATGAGCAGTTCTTC
CDR3 protein: CASSLPGGGRNEQFF

clone size: few
D gene: TRBD1
V gene: TRBV27
J gene: TRBJ1-2
CDR3 DNA: TGTGCCAGTGGGACAGCCGATAACTATGGCTACACCTTC
CDR3 protein: CASGTADNYGYTF

clone size: .
D gene: TRBD1
V gene: TRBV6-5
J gene: TRBJ2-6
CDR3 DNA: TGTGCCACAAGGACAGGGTCCTCTGGGGCCAACGTCCTGACTTTC
CDR3 protein: CATRTGSSGANVLTF

clone size: .
D gene: .
V gene: TRBV6-5
J gene: TRBJ1-1
CDR3 DNA: TGTGCCAGCAGGAGATTCCAGGGCACTGAAGCTTTCTTT
CDR3 protein: CASRRFQGTEAFF

clone size: .
D gene: TRBD1
V gene: TRBV28
J gene: TRBJ1-2
CDR3 DNA: TGTGCCAGCAGTTTCCGGGACAGCCTGCCTAACTATGGCTACACCTTC
CDR3 protein: CASSFRDSLPNYGYTF

clone size: .
D gene: .
V gene: TRBV4-3
J gene: TRBJ1-1
CDR3 DNA: TGCGCCAGCAGCCAAGTGGGGGGGCTCTTAAAAGCTTTCTTT
CDR3 protein: CASSQVGGLLKAFF

clone size: .
D gene: .
V gene: TRBV7-6
J gene: TRBJ1-1
CDR3 DNA: TGTGCCAGCAGCCTGTATCCCCCAAAGGCAGCAGGGGTAGGTAGGCCTTCTGAAGCTTTCTTT
CDR3 protein: CASSLYPPKAAGVGRPSEAFF

clone size: .
D gene: TRBD2
V gene: TRBV5-1
J gene: TRBJ2-5
CDR3 DNA: TGCGCCAGCAGCTTGGCCCTGGGACTAGGCCTCAAAGAGACCCAGTACTTC
CDR3 protein: CASSLALGLGLKETQYF

clone size: few
D gene: .
V gene: TRBV7-9
J gene: TRBJ1-1
CDR3 DNA: TGTGCCAGCAGCCCAAGATGGGGGGTTAGGCTCTCGAACACTGAAGCTTTCTTT
CDR3 protein: CASSPRWGVRLSNTEAFF

clone size: .
D gene: .
V gene: TRBV6-5
J gene: TRBJ1-4
CDR3 DNA: TGTGCCTCGAAACGGGGTGGTAATGAAAAACTGTTTTTT
CDR3 protein: CASKRGGNEKLFF

clone size: .
D gene: .
V gene: TRBV7-9
J gene: TRBJ2-7
CDR3 DNA: TGTGCCAGCAGCTTCCCCAGGACGGCAGGAGGACCTGACTACGAGCAGTACTTC
CDR3 protein: CASSFPRTAGGPDYEQYF

clone size: .
D gene: .
V gene: TRBV7-9
J gene: TRBJ2-7
CDR3 DNA: TGTGCCAGCAGCCCCTTTAGTCCCTACGAGCAGTACTTC
CDR3 protein: CASSPFSPYEQYF

clone size: .
D gene: TRBD2
V gene: TRBV7-8
J gene: TRBJ2-2
CDR3 DNA: TGTGCCAGCAGCTTAAAGGGACTAGCGGGAGTGGGGACCGGGGAGCTGTTTTTT
CDR3 protein: CASSLKGLAGVGTGELFF

clone size: few
D gene: TRBD2
V gene: TRBV7-2
J gene: TRBJ2-1
CDR3 DNA: TGTGCCAGCGGACTAGCGGAGAGGGGGGAGCAGTTCTTC
CDR3 protein: CASGLAERGEQFF

clone size: .
D gene: TRBD2
V gene: TRBV6-5
J gene: TRBJ2-5
CDR3 DNA: TGTGCCAGCAGCCATGTTAGCGGGAGCGGCGAGACCCAGTACTTC
CDR3 protein: CASSHVSGSGETQYF

clone size: .
D gene: TRBD2
V gene: TRBV7-9
J gene: TRBJ2-7
CDR3 DNA: TGTGCCAGCAGTGTAGGCGGGAGAAACAACGAGCAGTACTTC
CDR3 protein: CASSVGGRNNEQYF

clone size: .
D gene: .
V gene: TRBV19
J gene: TRBJ2-5
CDR3 DNA: TGTGCCAGTAGTATAGGGAGACTACAAGAGACCCAGTACTTC
CDR3 protein: CASSIGRLQETQYF

clone size: .
D gene: .
V gene: TRBV15
J gene: TRBJ1-6
CDR3 DNA: TGTGCCACCAGCAGAGATGGGGCGGCAGGGATTGATTCACCCCTCCACTTT
CDR3 protein: CATSRDGAAGIDSPLHF

clone size: .
D gene: TRBD2
V gene: TRBV9
J gene: TRBJ2-1
CDR3 DNA: TGTGCCAGCACGTCTAGCGGGAGGGCCGGAAATGAGCAGTTCTTC
CDR3 protein: CASTSSGRAGNEQFF

clone size: .
D gene: .
V gene: TRBV15
J gene: TRBJ2-3
CDR3 DNA: TGTGCCACCTGGGGGGAGAGGGCAGATACGCAGTATTTT
CDR3 protein: CATWGERADTQYF

clone size: .
D gene: TRBD1
V gene: TRBV7-6
J gene: TRBJ2-7
CDR3 DNA: TGTGCCAGCAGCTTTGACAGGGAAGGCGAGCAGTACTTC
CDR3 protein: CASSFDREGEQYF

clone size: .
D gene: .
V gene: TRBV7-9
J gene: TRBJ2-7
CDR3 DNA: TGTGCCAGCAGCTTAGAAGCTAGCGACCGCCACGAGCAGTACTTC
CDR3 protein: CASSLEASDRHEQYF

clone size: few
D gene: .
V gene: TRBV6-1
J gene: TRBJ2-2
CDR3 DNA: TGTGCCAGCAGTGACCAGGGTTCCGGGGAGCTGTTTTTT
CDR3 protein: CASSDQGSGELFF

clone size: .
D gene: TRBD2
V gene: TRBV7-2
J gene: TRBJ2-5
CDR3 DNA: TGTGCCAGCAGCCCCGGGGGGGCCGGGGAGACCCAGTACTTC
CDR3 protein: CASSPGGAGETQYF

clone size: .
D gene: .
V gene: TRBV7-9
J gene: TRBJ2-7
CDR3 DNA: TGTGCCAGCAGCCCCCCAGCGGTTAGCTCCTACGAGCAGTACTTC
CDR3 protein: CASSPPAVSSYEQYF

clone size: .
D gene: .
V gene: TRBV6-1
J gene: TRBJ1-2
CDR3 DNA: TGTGCCAGCAGTGAACGGGGGGGCCGGACTGGCTACACCTTC
CDR3 protein: CASSERGGRTGYTF

clone size: .
D gene: TRBD2
V gene: TRBV6-5
J gene: TRBJ2-3
CDR3 DNA: TGTGCCAGCAGGACTAGCGGGAGGAGCCGCACGCAGTATTTT
CDR3 protein: CASRTSGRSRTQYF

clone size: .
D gene: .
V gene: TRBV7-6
J gene: TRBJ2-6
CDR3 DNA: TGTGCCAGCAGCTTAGTCCAGGGGCCCAACGTCCTGACTTTC
CDR3 protein: CASSLVQGPNVLTF

clone size: .
D gene: .
V gene: TRBV4-2
J gene: TRBJ1-4
CDR3 DNA: TGTGCCACCACTCGACAGGTTAATGAAAAACTGTTTTTT
CDR3 protein: CATTRQVNEKLFF

clone size: .
D gene: .
V gene: TRBV4-1
J gene: TRBJ1-5
CDR3 DNA: TGCGCCAGCAGCCAAGTCGGGTCGAATCAGCCCCAGCATTTT
CDR3 protein: CASSQVGSNQPQHF

clone size: .
D gene: .
V gene: TRBV21-1
J gene: TRBJ1-2
CDR3 DNA: TGTGCCAGCAGTAGGGACAGTGGCTACACCTTC
CDR3 protein: CASSRDSGYTF

clone size: few
D gene: .
V gene: TRBV7-9
J gene: TRBJ1-5
CDR3 DNA: TGTGCCAGCAGCCTGGCGGGAGGTCAGGCCCAGCATTTT
CDR3 protein: CASSLAGGQAQHF

clone size: .
D gene: .
V gene: TRBV10-1
J gene: TRBJ2-1
CDR3 DNA: TGCGCCAGCAGTGGCAGGGGGGCCAGCGGTGAGCAGTTCTTC
CDR3 protein: CASSGRGASGEQFF

clone size: few
D gene: .
V gene: TRBV28
J gene: TRBJ1-3
CDR3 DNA: TGTGCCAGTGCAGCAGTTTTCGCGGACTTGTGGGACACCATCTCTGGAAACACCATATATTTT
CDR3 protein: CASAAVFADLWDTISGNTIYF

clone size: .
D gene: .
V gene: TRBV4-1
J gene: TRBJ1-1
CDR3 DNA: TGCGCCAGCAGCCAAAAGGGGGTCCAGAACACTGAAGCTTTCTTT
CDR3 protein: CASSQKGVQNTEAFF

clone size: .
D gene: .
V gene: TRBV7-2
J gene: TRBJ2-7
CDR3 DNA: TGTGCCAGCAGCCCCAGACTAGATCGCTACGAGCAGTACTTC
CDR3 protein: CASSPRLDRYEQYF

clone size: once
D gene: TRBD2
V gene: TRBV7-2
J gene: TRBJ2-3
CDR3 DNA: TGTGCCAGCAGCTTACGAAGCGGGAGTTTTTCAGATACGCAGTATTTT
CDR3 protein: CASSLRSGSFSDTQYF

clone size: .
D gene: .
V gene: TRBV19
J gene: TRBJ2-5
CDR3 DNA: TGTGCCAGTAGGAGCTCAGGAAGAGAGACCCAGTACTTC
CDR3 protein: CASRSSGRETQYF

clone size: .
D gene: .
V gene: TRBV6-6
J gene: TRBJ2-7
CDR3 DNA: TGTGCCAGCAGCGCGGGGCTCCAACTTCCTTACGAGCAGTACTTC
CDR3 protein: CASSAGLQLPYEQYF

clone size: .
D gene: TRBD1
V gene: TRBV7-9
J gene: TRBJ2-1
CDR3 DNA: TGTGCCAGCAGCTTAGAAGGCCGTGTGGGACAGAGATCCTACAATGAGCAGTTCTTC
CDR3 protein: CASSLEGRVGQRSYNEQFF

clone size: once
D gene: TRBD1
V gene: TRBV19
J gene: TRBJ2-1
CDR3 DNA: TGTGCCAGTAGTATTTGGCCCGGACGGACAGGGGGCTCAGGTGAGCAGTTCTTC
CDR3 protein: CASSIWPGRTGGSGEQFF

clone size: .
D gene: .
V gene: TRBV4-1
J gene: TRBJ2-7
CDR3 DNA: TGCGCCAGCTTACCCGAACAGTCGAGCTCCTACGAGCAGTACTTC
CDR3 protein: CASLPEQSSSYEQYF

clone size: .
D gene: .
V gene: TRBV5-1
J gene: TRBJ2-7
CDR3 DNA: TGCGCCAGCGCCGGGACTCCCACCTACGAGCAGTACTTC
CDR3 protein: CASAGTPTYEQYF

clone size: .
D gene: TRBD1
V gene: TRBV4-3
J gene: TRBJ1-2
CDR3 DNA: TGCGCCAGCAGCCCTCTAGCTTGGGGACAGGGGGCAGGGGGCTACACCTTC
CDR3 protein: CASSPLAWGQGAGGYTF

clone size: .
D gene: TRBD1
V gene: TRBV5-1
J gene: TRBJ1-2
CDR3 DNA: TGCGCCAGCAGCCCTGGAGGGACAGGGGCTAACTATGGCTACACCTTC
CDR3 protein: CASSPGGTGANYGYTF

clone size: .
D gene: .
V gene: TRBV7-9
J gene: TRBJ2-7
CDR3 DNA: TGTTCCAGCAGCTTAGTAGCCTACGAGCAGTACTTC
CDR3 protein: CSSSLVAYEQYF

clone size: .
D gene: TRBD2
V gene: TRBV5-6
J gene: TRBJ2-1
CDR3 DNA: TGTGCCAGCAGCTGGGGGACTAGCGGGAGTTACTACAATGAGCAGTTCTTC
CDR3 protein: CASSWGTSGSYYNEQFF

clone size: .
D gene: TRBD1
V gene: TRBV10-3
J gene: TRBJ1-2
CDR3 DNA: TGTGCCATCAGGGCGGCAGGGGGCCTCTCTAACTATGGCTACACCTTC
CDR3 protein: CAIRAAGGLSNYGYTF

clone size: .
D gene: TRBD2
V gene: TRBV5-4
J gene: TRBJ2-1
CDR3 DNA: TGTGCCAGCAGCCCCCGAGAACTAGCGGGAGGCAACAATGAGCAGTTCTTC
CDR3 protein: CASSPRELAGGNNEQFF

clone size: .
D gene: .
V gene: TRBV15
J gene: TRBJ2-5
CDR3 DNA: TGTGCCACCAGCAGAGGGGGGCCAGGGGCCTTTCAAGAGACCCAGTACTTC
CDR3 protein: CATSRGGPGAFQETQYF